These 27 T cell receptor beta chains originate from one sample sequenced in a study of T-cell memory formation after mild COVID-19. One entry per CDR3 protein, called by TCRdb with MiXCR from the 5' RACE reads. This sample has about 350,000 distinct CDR3 sequences, with roughly 13% found just once. The sequenced material came from PBMCs or a T cell subset sorted from them (not recorded which). Every receptor here comes from a man aged 18 to 29 who had mild COVID-19 (a few samples of this study predate the infection). Cell type and time point are not known.

The gene calls are TRBV5-1 and TRBJ1-1; D gene ambiguous. This CDR3 has 13 residues. The V and J ends lost 8 bases and 4 bases respectively, with 15 bases between them. Germline CDR1 and CDR2: SGHRS and YFSETQ. The CDR3 protein is CASVARWGTEAFF. For the CDR3, the DNA is TGCGCCAGTGTGGCCCGTTGGGGCACTGAAGCTTTCTTT.

This clonotype was seen more than once but under ten times. The chain joins TRBV20-1 to TRBJ2-7; D is possibly TRBD1 or TRBD2 (6 bases each). Germline assignment: CDR1 DFQATT and CDR2 SNEGSKA (reference sequence). V was shortened by 2 bases and J by 3 bases, with 14 bases between the two germline ends. The CDR3 has 14 residues. CDR3 DNA sequence: TGCAGTGCTAGAAGTCAAGAGGGGGGCTACGAGCAGTACTTC. Protein: CSARSQEGGYEQYF.

This clonotype was observed a few times. This rearrangement joins TRBV6-2 or TRBV6-3 to TRBJ2-3, with D unclear. Germline CDR1 MNHEY, CDR2 SVGEGT. V lost 2 bases and J 2 bases, leaving 17 bases between the germline ends. The CDR3 is 17 residues long. CDR3: CASSYGRTSSFTDTQYF. In DNA form, the CDR3 reads TGTGCCAGCAGTTACGGACGGACGAGTAGTTTCACAGATACGCAGTATTTT.

This clonotype was found a few times. V usage is TRBV6-5 and J usage is TRBJ2-3; D is unresolved. Trimming cost V 6 bases and J 6 bases, with 16 bases left between them. The germline gives CDR1 MNHEY, CDR2 SVGAGI. CDR3 size: 14 residues. CDR3 sequence: CASRPTLGADTQYF. The CDR3 DNA reads TGTGCCAGCAGACCCACCTTAGGTGCGGATACGCAGTATTTT.

The chain links TRBV12-3 or TRBV12-4 to TRBJ2-1; D is ambiguous. This CDR3 comprises 13 residues. Trimming took 3 bases from V and 7 from J, leaving 10 bases between them. This CDR3 is CASSFRSQNEQFF. In nucleotides, the CDR3 is TGTGCCAGCAGTTTTCGCAGCCAAAATGAGCAGTTCTTC.

The V gene is TRBV20-1, the J gene TRBJ1-2; a possible D gene is TRBD1 (5 bases). Germline V lookup: CDR1 DFQATT, CDR2 SNEGSKA (reference sequence). The CDR3 contains 12 residues. V gave up 7 bases and J gave up 6 bases, with 15 bases separating them. The CDR3 here is CSVRDRAHGYTF. The CDR3, as DNA: TGCAGTGTTAGGGACCGCGCGCATGGCTACACCTTC.

At least ten counts were recorded for this clonotype. V usage is TRBV18 and J usage is TRBJ2-3, with a weak D call TRBD2 (5 bases). V shed 1 base and J shed 3 bases, with 5 bases lying between them. CDR1 is KGHSH, CDR2 LQKENI, per germline. This CDR3 has 13 amino acids. The CDR3 loop is CASSPRGTDTQYF. CDR3 coding DNA: TGTGCCAGCTCACCACGCGGGACAGATACGCAGTATTTT.

This clonotype was counted a few times. The chain uses TRBV5-1 and TRBJ1-4; D perhaps matches TRBD1 (5 bases). CDR3 length: 13 residues. Germline assignment: CDR1 SGHRS and CDR2 YFSETQ. V was shortened by 0 bases and J by 5 bases, with 5 bases between the two germline ends. CDR3 sequence (DNA): TGCGCCAGCAGCTTGGGACAGAATGAAAAACTGTTTTTT. It is translated as CASSLGQNEKLFF.

The chain employs TRBV4-3 and TRBJ1-2; D uncertain. Trimming took 1 base from V and 3 from J, leaving 9 bases between them. The CDR3 has 14 residues. Germline V gives CDR1 LGHNA, CDR2 YSLEER. CDR3: CASSQVVEDYGYTF. The CDR3 DNA reads TGCGCCAGCAGCCAAGTCGTCGAGGACTATGGCTACACCTTC.

The V gene is TRBV5-1, the J gene TRBJ1-1; D unclear. The CDR3 length is 17 residues. The V end lost 3 bases, the J end lost 7 bases, and 25 bases lay between the germline ends. Germline V gene data show CDR1 as SGHRS and CDR2 as YFSETQ. The CDR3 loop is CASSSFRQKGIEGEAFF. CDR3 nucleotide sequence: TGCGCCAGCAGCTCTTTTCGTCAAAAAGGGATTGAAGGTGAAGCTTTCTTT.

This clonotype showed up just a few times. V usage is TRBV29-1 and J usage is TRBJ2-7; 8 nucleotides match TRBD1. V lost 5 bases, J lost 2 bases, and 2 bases stayed unmatched. The CDR3 covers 12 residues. Germline lookup yields CDR1 SQVTM and CDR2 ANQGSEA. CDR3 sequence reads: CSVQQGAYEQYF. The DNA for the CDR3 is TGCAGCGTTCAACAGGGGGCCTACGAGCAGTACTTC.

This clonotype turned up a few times. The chain has TRBV20-1 and TRBJ2-2, with D maybe TRBD1 (6 bases). V was shortened by 3 bases and J by 4 bases, with 15 bases between the two germline ends. CDR3 size: 15 residues. The germline gives CDR1 DFQATT, CDR2 SNEGSKA (reference sequence). The CDR3 loop reads CSARDYRAGTGELFF. The DNA of the CDR3 is TGCAGTGCTAGGGATTACAGGGCTGGCACCGGGGAGCTGTTTTTT.

The CDR3 coding sequence is TGTGCCAGTAGTCTCCCGGGACAGAGGTACGAGCAGTACTTC. Translated: CASSLPGQRYEQYF. The chain combines TRBV19 with TRBJ2-7, with 7 nucleotides matching TRBD1. Germline V lookup: CDR1 LNHDA, CDR2 SQIVND (reference sequence). The CDR3 runs 14 residues. V dropped 5 bases and J dropped 4; count of bases not matched to a gene: 8.

This clonotype was detected only a few times. The rearrangement joins TRBV30 to TRBJ1-1; 7 nucleotides agree with TRBD1. The CDR3 consists of 17 residues. V dropped 0 bases and J dropped 4; count of bases not matched to a gene: 14. From germline, CDR1 is GTSNPN and CDR2 SVGIG (reference sequence). CDR3: CAWSVNPYRGDGTEAFF. CDR3 nucleotide sequence: TGTGCCTGGAGTGTCAACCCATACAGGGGTGATGGCACTGAAGCTTTCTTT.

This rearrangement joins TRBV6-1 to TRBJ2-7; D may correspond to TRBD1 or TRBD2 (5 bases each). The germline V gene encodes CDR1 MNHNS and CDR2 SASEGT. The CDR3 length is 14 residues. The V end was cut by 6 bases, the J end by 2 bases, with 14 bases between. For the CDR3, the DNA is TGTGCCAGCAGCGGCGAGGGGAGACCCTACGAGCAGTACGTC. It translates to CASSGEGRPYEQYV.

This sequence joins TRBV6-5 and TRBJ1-2; D is ambiguous. The CDR3 spans 14 residues. Trimming stripped 8 bases from V and 3 bases from J, with 16 bases between. Per germline, CDR1 MNHEY and CDR2 SVGAGI. The CDR3 loop reads CASSRTDWDYGYTF. The CDR3 DNA reads as TGTGCCAGCTCCCGGACCGACTGGGACTATGGCTACACCTTC.

This clonotype was recorded many times. This chain joins TRBV25-1 and TRBJ2-2, with D uncertain. V lost 1 base and J 3 bases, leaving 6 bases between the germline ends. CDR1 is MGHDK, CDR2 SYGVNS, per germline. This CDR3 spans 14 amino acids. This CDR3 is CASSELRDTGELFF. DNA of the CDR3: TGTGCCAGCAGTGAATTGAGAGACACCGGGGAGCTGTTTTTT.

The chain carries TRBV7-2 and TRBJ2-5, with 10 bases identical to TRBD2. The CDR3 runs to 18 residues. Germline assignment: CDR1 SGHTA and CDR2 FQGNSA. The junction had 16 bases not matched to a gene; V was cut back by 8 bases and J by 1 base. CDR3 nucleotides: TGTGCCAGCTCCTTCCAGGCTAGCGGGGGCCTCGTCCAAGAGACCCAGTACTTC. Its translation: CASSFQASGGLVQETQYF.

This clonotype showed up just a few times. This chain links TRBV5-1 with TRBJ1-2; a possible D gene is TRBD1 (5 bases). The CDR3 is 17 residues long. Germline CDR1 SGHRS, CDR2 YFSETQ. The V end lost 4 bases, the J end lost 1 base, and 20 bases lay between the germline ends. The CDR3: CASSPGDAGVLNYGYTF. The CDR3, as DNA: TGCGCCAGCAGCCCCGGGGACGCCGGAGTTCTTAACTATGGCTACACCTTC.

This chain connects TRBV13 to TRBJ2-3, with 10 bases fitting TRBD2. CDR1 is PRHDT and CDR2 is FYEKMQ in the germline V gene (reference sequence). The CDR3 loop spans 17 amino acids. Trimming cost V 5 bases and J 4 bases; bases outside gene matches: 12. The chain's CDR3 is CASSATPGLALPDTQYF. Here the CDR3 DNA reads TGTGCCAGCAGCGCGACCCCGGGACTAGCGCTTCCAGATACGCAGTATTTT.

The V and J genes are TRBV6-5 and TRBJ1-1; weak D call: TRBD1 (5 bases). Germline loops: CDR1 MNHEY, CDR2 SVGAGI. There are 14 residues in the CDR3. V lost 2 bases and J lost 0, with 7 bases in between. CDR3 nucleotides: TGTGCCAGCAGTTACGGCAGGGTGAACACTGAAGCTTTCTTT. Encoded protein: CASSYGRVNTEAFF.

The chain combines TRBV7-2 with TRBJ1-2; 10 bases agree with TRBD1. Trimming cost V 3 bases and J 1 base; bases outside gene matches: 5. This CDR3 comprises 16 residues. Per germline, CDR1 SGHTA and CDR2 FQGNSA. CDR3 amino acids: CASSFGTGAFNYGYTF. The DNA of the CDR3 is TGTGCCAGCAGCTTTGGGACAGGGGCCTTTAACTATGGCTACACCTTC.

The CDR3 spells CASRTGTGGTQYF. The CDR3 DNA reads as TGTGCCAGCAGAACCGGGACGGGAGGGACCCAGTACTTC. The chain is built from TRBV2 and TRBJ2-5; 7 nucleotides match TRBD2. V lost 6 bases, J lost 7 bases, and 8 bases stayed unmatched. The CDR3 runs to 13 residues. Per the germline V gene, CDR1 is SNHLY and CDR2 is FYNNEI.

The chain joins TRBV15 to TRBJ2-5; 7 nucleotides agree with TRBD1. Looked up from germline, CDR1 is LNHNV and CDR2 is YYDKDF (reference sequence). The CDR3 has 12 residues. V was clipped by 9 bases and J by 5 bases; unmatched bases: 6. The DNA of the CDR3 is TGTGCCACGCAGAGGGGGCGGGAGACCCAGTACTTC. It yields the protein CATQRGRETQYF.

The chain recombines TRBV7-8 with TRBJ2-1, with D maybe TRBD2 (6 bases). Germline V CDR1 and CDR2: SGHVS, FQNEAQ. Trimming stripped 8 bases from V and 9 bases from J, with 20 bases between. This CDR3 has 14 residues. The CDR3 DNA reads TGTGCCAGCCTCGTCGGGGGAACGGCGAGTGAGCAGTTCTTC. Translating gives CASLVGGTASEQFF.

The V call is TRBV4-1, the J call TRBJ1-2; weak D call: TRBD1 (6 bases). V shed 0 bases and J shed 4 bases, with 12 bases lying between them. This CDR3 is built from 15 residues. CDR1 and CDR2 from the germline V gene are MGHRA and YSYEKL. The CDR3 reads CASSQDRQGFYGYTF. The CDR3 DNA reads as TGCGCCAGCAGCCAAGATAGGCAGGGGTTCTATGGCTACACCTTC.

The chain couples TRBV25-1 to TRBJ1-4; D is unclear. The CDR3 loop spans 15 amino acids. V was trimmed by 3 bases and J by 1 base, leaving 9 bases between them. CDR1 is MGHDK and CDR2 is SYGVNS in the germline V gene. The CDR3 reads CASSEVTQTNEKLFF. The CDR3 nucleotides are TGTGCCAGCAGTGAGGTGACCCAAACTAATGAAAAACTGTTTTTT.